These 27 T cell receptor beta chains came from one sample sequenced in a study of blood T cell repertoires in COVID-19 (TCRdb year 2020). The library was generated by the immunoSEQ multiplex PCR assay. TCRdb holds this immuneACCESS table with in-frame rearrangements only. Some clones are missing; in checked studies, unresolved V genes explain under half, and the rest has no known cause. This sample lists 250,000 to 300,000 clones; under 95% were detected once. The top ten constitute over 2% of the sample. The sample was PBMCs or T cells enriched from blood (not recorded which). The source of these receptors is a middle-aged woman with acute COVID-19.

The chain combines TRBV11-2 with TRBJ1-3; D unclear. Germline CDR1 SGHAT, CDR2 FQNNGV. The CDR3 has 15 amino acids. Between the trimmed V and J ends, which lost 2 bases and 8 bases, there was a span of 16 bases. CDR3 nucleotides: TGTGCCAGCAGCTTATTCAATAATTGGGAGGACACCATATATTTT. Residues: CASSLFNNWEDTIYF.

V and J are TRBV12-5 and TRBJ2-1, with 12 positions matching TRBD2. Losses at the gene ends were 0 bases for V and 6 bases for J; bases not matched to a gene: 9. Germline V gene data show CDR1 as LGHNT and CDR2 as FRNRAP. The CDR3 is 18 residues long. This CDR3 reads CASGLVLAGGHSSNEQFF. DNA of the CDR3: TGTGCTAGTGGTTTGGTACTAGCGGGAGGCCACTCCAGCAATGAGCAGTTCTTC.

J is TRBJ2-2 and V is TRBV7-2; the match to TRBD1 covers 8 bases. CDR3 length: 18 residues. V trimming: 3 bases; J trimming: 5 bases; junction bases outside the gene matches: 14. The germline gives CDR1 SGHTA, CDR2 FQGNSA. CDR3 protein: CASSFGQGFSGRTGELFF. The CDR3 nucleotides read TGTGCCAGCAGCTTTGGACAGGGTTTTTCGGGGCGGACCGGGGAGCTGTTTTTT.

The V gene is TRBV7-9, the J gene TRBJ1-2; no clear D gene. CDR1 SEHNR and CDR2 FQNEAQ come from the germline V gene (reference sequence). This CDR3 is 12 amino acids long. The ends were cut back, 2 bases at V and 8 bases at J, with 9 bases in the middle. CDR3 sequence: CASSLHLRGYTF. The CDR3 nucleotides are TGTGCCAGCAGCTTACACCTCCGGGGCTACACCTTC.

The V and J genes are TRBV28 and TRBJ1-4, with D maybe TRBD1 (6 bases). The CDR3 extends over 15 amino acids. CDR1 MDHEN and CDR2 SYDVKM come from the germline V gene. Trimming took 3 bases from V and 4 from J, leaving 12 bases between them. CDR3 sequence reads: CASSFRGRGNEKLFF. DNA of the CDR3: TGTGCCAGCAGTTTTAGGGGCAGGGGTAATGAAAAACTGTTTTTT.

This chain joins TRBV19 and TRBJ2-3; D might be TRBD2 (5 bases). V was shortened by 4 bases and J by 0 bases, with 11 bases between the two germline ends. CDR1 LNHDA and CDR2 SQIVND come from the germline V gene (reference sequence). CDR3 length equals 15 residues. The CDR3 protein is CASSTGMTSTDTQYF. CDR3 coding DNA: TGTGCCAGTAGTACCGGGATGACTAGCACAGATACGCAGTATTTT.

This sequence joins TRBV18 and TRBJ2-1, with 10 bases fitting TRBD2. There are 19 residues in the CDR3. Per the germline V gene, CDR1 is KGHSH and CDR2 is LQKENI. The V and J ends lost 3 bases and 5 bases, in that order; junction bases with no gene match: 16. The CDR3 spells CASSPQRGGRLYTHNEQFF. CDR3 coding DNA: TGTGCCAGCTCACCGCAGCGGGGGGGCCGGCTCTACACACACAATGAGCAGTTCTTC.

J is TRBJ1-4 and V is TRBV19; D uncertain. CDR3 size: 14 residues. V shed 6 bases and J shed 4 bases, with 12 bases lying between them. Germline V gene data show CDR1 as LNHDA and CDR2 as SQIVND (reference sequence). This CDR3 is CASRSGTLNEKLFF. CDR3 bases: TGTGCCAGTAGGTCAGGTACACTTAATGAAAAACTGTTTTTT.

V is TRBV27 and J is TRBJ2-7, with D perhaps TRBD1 (6 bases). Germline V lookup: CDR1 MNHEY, CDR2 SMNVEV (reference sequence). V lost 3 bases, J lost 2 bases, and 23 bases lay in between. This CDR3 is built from 18 residues. This chain's CDR3 is CASSLMGPYRVGPYEQYF. The CDR3 bases are TGTGCCAGCAGTTTGATGGGGCCTTACAGGGTGGGGCCCTACGAGCAGTACTTC.

The genes are TRBV18 and TRBJ2-1; tentatively, D is TRBD2 (5 bases). This CDR3 spans 13 amino acids. With 3 bases removed from V and 9 bases from J, the gap between germline ends came to 12 bases. Germline lookup yields CDR1 KGHSH and CDR2 LQKENI. The DNA of the CDR3 is TGTGCCAGCTCACCGGGCGAGGGCGGTGAGCAGTTCTTC. It yields the protein CASSPGEGGEQFF.

This clone has only one observation. J is TRBJ1-1 and V is TRBV19; 7 bases line up with TRBD1. This CDR3 is 13 amino acids long. Per the germline V gene, CDR1 is LNHDA and CDR2 is SQIVND (reference sequence). V was clipped by 5 bases and J by 8 bases; unmatched bases: 8. The CDR3 DNA follows: TGTGCCAGTAGTGCGAACCAGGGACAGGAAGCTTTCTTT. Its translation: CASSANQGQEAFF.

This clone was observed once. The rearrangement uses TRBV5-1 and TRBJ2-2, with D perhaps matching TRBD2 (6 bases). V was shortened by 4 bases and J by 2 bases, with 9 bases between the two germline ends. Germline CDR1 is SGHRS and CDR2 is YFSETQ. The CDR3 sequence is 14 residues long. The CDR3 sequence is CASSGGGNTGELFF. The CDR3 bases are TGCGCCAGCAGCGGGGGAGGAAACACCGGGGAGCTGTTTTTT.

A few counts support this clone. The rearrangement uses TRBV7-6 and TRBJ2-2; D is perhaps TRBD1 (5 bases). The CDR3 has 17 residues. Trimming took off 3 bases at V and 1 base at J, with 15 bases between the two ends. The V gene's germline CDR1 is SGHVS and CDR2 FNYEAQ. The CDR3 here is CASSFTWTLRNTGELFF. CDR3 DNA sequence: TGTGCCAGCAGCTTTACGTGGACACTGCGGAACACCGGGGAGCTGTTTTTT.

The chain couples TRBV15 to TRBJ1-5; no firm D call. CDR1 LNHNV and CDR2 YYDKDF come from the germline V gene (reference sequence). V lost 0 bases to trimming and J lost 1 base, with 7 bases between them. The length of the CDR3 is 15 residues. The CDR3 loop reads CATSREIGSNQPQHF. CDR3 DNA: TGTGCCACCAGCAGAGAGATCGGGAGCAATCAGCCCCAGCATTTT. The complete variable domain, with remaining parts taken from reference TRBV15 and TRBJ1-5, reads DAMVIQNPRYQVTQFGKPVTLSCSQTLNHNVMYWYQQKSSQAPKLLFHYYDKDFNNEADTPDNFQSRRPNTSFCFLDIRSPGLGDTAMYLCATSREIGSNQPQHFGDGTRLSIL.

The V and J genes are TRBV28 and TRBJ2-5, with a weak D call TRBD1 (5 bases). The CDR3 length is 15 residues. Trimming shortened V by 1 base and J by 2 bases, and 11 bases separated the two germline ends. Germline V lookup: CDR1 MDHEN, CDR2 SYDVKM. The CDR3 DNA reads TGTGCCAGCAGTTTATCGGCAGGGATACAAGAGACCCAGTACTTC. Residues: CASSLSAGIQETQYF.

The chain couples TRBV6-5 to TRBJ2-3; no reliable D call. The CDR3 consists of 14 residues. V lost 7 bases, J lost 2 bases, and 13 bases lay in between. The germline gives CDR1 MNHEY, CDR2 SVGAGI. The CDR3 reads CASIGRSVTDTQYF. The CDR3 bases are TGTGCCAGCATAGGCCGGAGCGTCACAGATACGCAGTATTTT.

The chain carries TRBV7-9 and TRBJ1-2; perhaps TRBD1 as D (5 bases). CDR3 length: 18 residues. Germline lookup yields CDR1 SEHNR and CDR2 FQNEAQ (reference sequence). V gave up 0 bases and J gave up 1 base, with 18 bases separating them. The CDR3 is CASSLALSLMGGNYGYTF. The CDR3 DNA sequence: TGTGCCAGCAGCTTAGCGCTAAGCTTGATGGGGGGTAACTATGGCTACACCTTC.

This sequence joins TRBV2 and TRBJ2-1; TRBD2 agrees at 11 bases. CDR3 length: 16 residues. CDR1 is SNHLY and CDR2 is FYNNEI in the germline V gene. The trim removed 1 base at V and 5 bases at J, leaving 4 bases unmatched. In DNA form, the CDR3 reads TGTGCCAGCAGTGAAGAGACTAGCGGGGCCCACAATGAGCAGTTCTTC. Its translation is CASSEETSGAHNEQFF.

This chain links TRBV5-1 with TRBJ2-5; TRBD1 matches at 8 bases. V was clipped by 1 base and J by 1 base; unmatched bases: 6. This CDR3 comprises 16 residues. Germline CDR1 SGHRS, CDR2 YFSETQ. CDR3 residues: CASSLRPGGSQETQYF. CDR3 DNA: TGCGCCAGCAGCTTGCGGCCAGGGGGCTCCCAAGAGACCCAGTACTTC.

The chain joins TRBV14 to TRBJ1-2, with a weak D call TRBD1 (6 bases). From germline, CDR1 is SGHDN and CDR2 FVKESK. The ends were cut back, 2 bases at V and 0 bases at J, with 13 bases in the middle. This CDR3 contains 16 residues. As DNA, the CDR3 is TGTGCCAGCAGCCAACTCAGGGGTCTCTCTAACTATGGCTACACCTTC. It translates to CASSQLRGLSNYGYTF.

The chain recombines TRBV5-4 with TRBJ2-5, with D perhaps matching TRBD1 (6 bases). The CDR3 is 13 residues long. CDR1 and CDR2 (germline): SGHNT, YYREEE (reference sequence). V lost 2 bases and J lost 5, with 10 bases in between. The CDR3 DNA is TGTGCCAGCAGCTTACGGCAGGGGGAGACCCAGTACTTC. Its translation: CASSLRQGETQYF.

The genes are TRBV24-1 and TRBJ2-1; 13 bases fit TRBD2. This CDR3 has 17 residues. The V segment lost 7 bases and the J segment 3 bases; nucleotides outside the gene matches: 8. The germline V gene has CDR1 KGHDR and CDR2 SFDVKD. The chain's CDR3 is CATSGRTSGSYYNEQFF. The CDR3 bases are TGTGCCACCAGCGGTAGGACTAGCGGGAGTTACTACAATGAGCAGTTCTTC.

This sequence joins TRBV2 and TRBJ1-5; 8 nucleotides align to TRBD1. This CDR3 spans 15 amino acids. The junction had 8 bases not matched to a gene; V was cut back by 3 bases and J by 7 bases. CDR1 and CDR2 (germline): SNHLY, FYNNEI. CDR3 loop: CASSDWTGNGQPQHF. The CDR3 nucleotides read TGTGCCAGCAGTGACTGGACAGGGAACGGGCAGCCCCAGCATTTT. Together with reference TRBV2 and TRBJ1-5, the CDR3 gives the full variable domain: EPEVTQTPSHQVTQMGQEVILRCVPISNHLYFYWYRQILGQKVEFLVSFYNNEISEKSEIFDDQFSVERPDGSNFTLKIRSTKLEDSAMYFCASSDWTGNGQPQHFGDGTRLSIL.

The gene calls are TRBV9 and TRBJ2-1; tentative D call: TRBD1 (6 bases). CDR1 is SGDLS, CDR2 YYNGEE, per germline. The CDR3 is made up of 13 amino acids. Trimming took 6 bases from V and 7 from J, leaving 14 bases between them. The CDR3 sequence is CASNLVQGNEQFF. In DNA, the CDR3 is TGTGCCAGCAACCTCGTACAGGGAAATGAGCAGTTCTTC.

V gene TRBV18 combines with J gene TRBJ2-3; no clear D gene. V lost 3 bases and J 2 bases, leaving 9 bases between the germline ends. The CDR3 extends over 14 amino acids. The germline V gene encodes CDR1 KGHSH and CDR2 LQKENI. CDR3 region: CASSPVRATDTQYF. Here the CDR3 DNA reads TGTGCCAGCTCACCGGTGAGAGCCACAGATACGCAGTATTTT.

In this sample, this clone turned up once. This chain links TRBV2 with TRBJ2-1; a possible D gene is TRBD2 (6 bases). CDR3 length: 13 residues. Deletions cut 7 bases from V and 6 bases from J, with 13 bases between. Germline lookup yields CDR1 SNHLY and CDR2 FYNNEI. The CDR3 bases are TGTGCCAGCACCTTTGCGGGAAGCAATGAGCAGTTCTTC. Its translation: CASTFAGSNEQFF.

This clone was counted a single time. The CDR3 nucleotides are TGCGCCAGCAACCCAGGGGATCGAGGCTATGGCTACACCTTC. This encodes CASNPGDRGYGYTF. The chain is built from TRBV5-1 and TRBJ1-2; a weak D match, TRBD1 (6 bases). This CDR3 contains 14 residues. V shed 6 bases and J shed 4 bases, with 16 bases lying between them. Germline CDR1 is SGHRS and CDR2 is YFSETQ.